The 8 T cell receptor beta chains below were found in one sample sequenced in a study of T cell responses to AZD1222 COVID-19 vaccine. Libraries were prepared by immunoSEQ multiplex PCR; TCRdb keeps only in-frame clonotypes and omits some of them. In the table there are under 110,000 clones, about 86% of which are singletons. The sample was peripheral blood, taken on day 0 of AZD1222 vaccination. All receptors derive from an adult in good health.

CDR3 sequence reads: CASSLVPVQGNPGNTIYF. The CDR3 DNA reads as TGTGCCAGCAGCTTAGTTCCGGTACAGGGTAACCCTGGAAACACCATATATTTT. The rearrangement uses TRBV7-2 and TRBJ1-3, with TRBD1 as a possible D gene (6 bases). The ends were cut back, 1 base at V and 2 bases at J, with 18 bases in the middle. The CDR3 length is 18 residues. Germline V gene data show CDR1 as SGHTA and CDR2 as FQGNSA.

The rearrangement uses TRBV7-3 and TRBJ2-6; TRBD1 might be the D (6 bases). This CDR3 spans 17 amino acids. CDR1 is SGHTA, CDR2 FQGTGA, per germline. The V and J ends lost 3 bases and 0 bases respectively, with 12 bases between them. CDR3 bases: TGTGCCAGCAGCTTCGGGGCAGGGGTCTCTGGGGCCAACGTCCTGACTTTC. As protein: CASSFGAGVSGANVLTF. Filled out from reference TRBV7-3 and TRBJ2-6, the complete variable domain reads GAGVSQTPSNKVTEKGKYVELRCDPISGHTALYWYRQSLGQGPEFLIYFQGTGAADDSGLPNDRFFAVRPEGSVSTLKIQRTERGDSAVYLCASSFGAGVSGANVLTFGAGSRLTVL.

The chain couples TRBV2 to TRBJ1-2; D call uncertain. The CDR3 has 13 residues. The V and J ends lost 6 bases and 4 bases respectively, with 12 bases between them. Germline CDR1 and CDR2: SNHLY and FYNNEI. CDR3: CASRAEASYGYTF. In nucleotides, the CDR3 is TGTGCCAGCAGGGCAGAGGCCTCCTATGGCTACACCTTC. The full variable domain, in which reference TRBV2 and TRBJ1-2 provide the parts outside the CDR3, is EPEVTQTPSHQVTQMGQEVILRCVPISNHLYFYWYRQILGQKVEFLVSFYNNEISEKSEIFDDQFSVERPDGSNFTLKIRSTKLEDSAMYFCASRAEASYGYTFGSGTRLTVV.

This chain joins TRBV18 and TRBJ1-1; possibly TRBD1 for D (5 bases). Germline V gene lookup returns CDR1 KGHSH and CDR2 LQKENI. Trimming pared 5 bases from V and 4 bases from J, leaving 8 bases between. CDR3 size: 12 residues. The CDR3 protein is CASSGAGTEAFF. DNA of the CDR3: TGTGCCAGCTCAGGGGCAGGCACTGAAGCTTTCTTT.

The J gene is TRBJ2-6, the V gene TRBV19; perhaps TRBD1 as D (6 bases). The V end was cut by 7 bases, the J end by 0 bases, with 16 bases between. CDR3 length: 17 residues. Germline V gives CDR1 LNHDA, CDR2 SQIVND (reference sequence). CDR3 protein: CASMRRQESSGANVLTF. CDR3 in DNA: TGTGCCAGTATGAGAAGACAGGAGAGCTCTGGGGCCAACGTCCTGACTTTC.

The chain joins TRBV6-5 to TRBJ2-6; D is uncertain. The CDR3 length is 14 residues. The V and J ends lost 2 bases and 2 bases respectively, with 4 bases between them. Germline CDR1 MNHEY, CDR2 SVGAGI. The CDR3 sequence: CASSYRTGANVLTF. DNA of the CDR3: TGTGCCAGCAGTTACCGTACTGGGGCCAACGTCCTGACTTTC.

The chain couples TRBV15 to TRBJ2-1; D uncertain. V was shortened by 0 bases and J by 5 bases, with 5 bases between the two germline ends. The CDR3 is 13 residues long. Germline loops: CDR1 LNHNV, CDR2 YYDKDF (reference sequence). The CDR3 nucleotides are TGTGCCACCAGCAGAGATCTACACAATGAGCAGTTCTTC. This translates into CATSRDLHNEQFF.

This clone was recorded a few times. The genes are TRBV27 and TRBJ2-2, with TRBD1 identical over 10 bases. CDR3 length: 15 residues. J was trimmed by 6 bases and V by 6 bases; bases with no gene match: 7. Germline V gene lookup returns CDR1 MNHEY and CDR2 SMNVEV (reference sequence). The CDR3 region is CASSLDRGRSGELFF. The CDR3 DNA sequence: TGTGCCAGCAGCTTGGACAGGGGGAGGTCCGGGGAGCTGTTTTTT.